This T cell receptor beta chain comes out of a study of cytomegalovirus exposure and HLA in healthy donors. Study at large: An earlier analysis found under 130 million unique TCR beta sequences from about 190 million T cells. Overall study findings and caveats: HLA allele associations emerged for about 16,000 TCR beta sequences in a later analysis, at 0.05 false discovery rate. The authors reported that TCR beta sequences could predict HLA-A and HLA-B alleles. These predictions were accurate for most subjects in the first cohort.

It was with 60 Vbeta and 13 Jbeta primers that the PCR ran. Some clones are missing from TCRdb's copy, which holds only in-frame ones; the method was immunoSEQ multiplex PCR. The sample includes roughly 120,000 clones, around 76% of them seen just once. The CDR3 is made up of 16 amino acids. J lost 5 bases, V lost 4 bases, and 10 bases had no gene match. Germline lookup yields CDR1 SGDLS and CDR2 YYNGEE. Concerning this clone: Its target is unknown.

Sequenced material: PBMCs. The TCR was taken from a man aged 60 to 69 in good health and CMV-seropositive. The rearrangement links TRBV9 to TRBJ2-2, with 8 bases lining up with TRBD1. The CDR3 nucleotides read TGTGCCAGCAGCCCCAGGACAGGGTCCGGGACCGGGGAGCTGTTTTTT. Amino acids: CASSPRTGSGTGELFF.